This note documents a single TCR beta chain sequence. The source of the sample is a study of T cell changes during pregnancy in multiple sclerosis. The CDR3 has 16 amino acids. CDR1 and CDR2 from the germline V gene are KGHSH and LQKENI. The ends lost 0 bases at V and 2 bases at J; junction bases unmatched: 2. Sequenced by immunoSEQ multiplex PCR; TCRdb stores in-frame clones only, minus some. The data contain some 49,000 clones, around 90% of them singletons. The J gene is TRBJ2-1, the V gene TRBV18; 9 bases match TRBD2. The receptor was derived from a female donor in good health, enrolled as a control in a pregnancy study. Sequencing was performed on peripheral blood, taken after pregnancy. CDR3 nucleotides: TGTGCCAGCTCACCACCTAGCGGGAGAACCTACAATGAGCAGTTCTTC. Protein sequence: CASSPPSGRTYNEQFF.